Listed below are T cell receptor beta chains from one sample, sequenced in a study of T-cell reconstitution after alpha-beta-depleted transplantation in children. TCRdb passed the PCR reads through MiXCR, listing each CDR3 protein once. The repertoire holds around 300,000 distinct CDR3 sequences, with around 9.1% as singletons. Specimen: PBMCs, collected before TCRalphabeta/CD19-depleted stem cell transplant. The receptors originated from a boy under two years old with acute myeloid leukemia, due to receive a stem cell transplant. Both conserved end residues are part of each CDR3. Fields, in order: clone size, V gene, J gene, D gene, CDR3 protein, CDR3 DNA. D genes are given only for firm matches. Clone sizes are given selectively: once, few, many, or a class where the clone is expanded.

clone size: -; V gene: TRBV30; J gene: TRBJ2-3; D gene: -; CDR3 protein: CAWSKGATQYF; CDR3 DNA: TGTGCCTGGAGTAAGGGAGCTACGCAGTATTTT
clone size: many; V gene: TRBV20-1; J gene: TRBJ2-1; D gene: -; CDR3 protein: CSALQLAGWNEQFF; CDR3 DNA: TGCAGTGCCCTCCAACTAGCTGGTTGGAATGAGCAGTTCTTC
clone size: many; V gene: TRBV20-1; J gene: TRBJ2-1; D gene: -; CDR3 protein: CSARVQRSYNEQFF; CDR3 DNA: TGCAGTGCTAGAGTACAGCGCTCCTACAATGAGCAGTTCTTC
clone size: many; V gene: TRBV18; J gene: TRBJ1-5; D gene: TRBD1; CDR3 protein: CASSPPPGQGGPEGYNQPQHF; CDR3 DNA: TGTGCCAGCTCACCACCTCCGGGACAGGGGGGCCCTGAAGGATACAATCAGCCCCAGCATTTT
clone size: many; V gene: TRBV2; J gene: TRBJ2-7; D gene: -; CDR3 protein: CASKQGSEQYF; CDR3 DNA: TGTGCCAGCAAACAGGGATCCGAGCAGTACTTC
clone size: many; V gene: TRBV7-8; J gene: TRBJ2-1; D gene: -; CDR3 protein: CASSLAGVEQFF; CDR3 DNA: TGTGCCAGCAGCTTAGCAGGAGTTGAGCAGTTCTTC
clone size: many; V gene: TRBV12-3/TRBV12-4; J gene: TRBJ1-5; D gene: -; CDR3 protein: CASSLSPGGNQPQHF; CDR3 DNA: TGTGCCAGCAGTTTAAGCCCGGGGGGCAATCAGCCCCAGCATTTT
clone size: many; V gene: TRBV7-2; J gene: TRBJ2-7; D gene: -; CDR3 protein: CASSLYGAAAYEQYF; CDR3 DNA: TGTGCCAGCAGCTTGTACGGGGCCGCCGCCTACGAGCAGTACTTC
clone size: many; V gene: TRBV5-1; J gene: TRBJ2-5; D gene: TRBD1; CDR3 protein: CASSSRDSPQETQYF; CDR3 DNA: TGCGCCAGCAGCTCACGGGACAGCCCTCAAGAGACCCAGTACTTC
clone size: many; V gene: TRBV27; J gene: TRBJ2-3; D gene: -; CDR3 protein: CASSPPESPTDTQYF; CDR3 DNA: TGTGCCAGCAGTCCCCCGGAATCCCCCACAGATACGCAGTATTTT